One sample yielded the 7 T cell receptor beta chains listed below, sequenced in a study of cytomegalovirus exposure and HLA in healthy donors. PCR was performed using 60 Vbeta and 13 Jbeta primers. The repertoire was sequenced with immunoSEQ multiplex PCR; TCRdb's copy has only in-frame clones and lacks some. This sample yields some 130,000 clones, of which approximately 79% are seen a single time; 6.5% to 8% belongs to the top ten. The sample taken for sequencing was PBMCs. These receptors all come from a man aged 40-50 years in good health and CMV-seropositive.

This chain's CDR3 is CASSSLRGSNYGYTF. Here the CDR3 DNA reads TGTGCCAGCAGTTCCTTAAGGGGATCGAACTATGGCTACACCTTC. The chain carries TRBV7-8 and TRBJ1-2; D possibly corresponds to TRBD1 (5 bases). This CDR3 spans 15 amino acids. CDR1 is SGHVS, CDR2 FQNEAQ, per germline. V was shortened by 6 bases and J by 2 bases, with 16 bases between the two germline ends.

This clone occurred a few times. This rearrangement joins TRBV19 to TRBJ1-2; 9 bases fit TRBD1. Germline values: CDR1 LNHDA, CDR2 SQIVND (reference sequence). V lost 3 bases to trimming and J lost 8 bases; unmatched junction nucleotides: 13. The CDR3 has 16 amino acids. The CDR3 region has the DNA TGTGCCAGTAGTATGGAATACAGGGGGCGCGTTGGGGGCTACACCTTC. Amino acid sequence: CASSMEYRGRVGGYTF. Using reference TRBV19 and TRBJ1-2 for the parts outside the CDR3, the full variable domain is DGGITQSPKYLFRKEGQNVTLSCEQNLNHDAMYWYRQDPGQGLRLIYYSQIVNDFQKGDIAEGYSVSREKKESFPLTVTSAQKNPTAFYLCASSMEYRGRVGGYTFGSGTRLTVV.

The chain uses TRBV10-3 and TRBJ1-5, with 9 bases that match TRBD1. The germline V gene has CDR1 ENHRY and CDR2 SYGVKD. This CDR3 is built from 17 residues. V was pared by 0 bases and J by 5 bases, with 8 bases of the junction left unmatched. The CDR3 loop is CAISESPGTGGYQPQHF. CDR3 DNA sequence: TGTGCCATCAGTGAGTCCCCTGGTACAGGGGGCTATCAGCCCCAGCATTTT.

The CDR3 loop is CASSWDRATNEKLFF. The CDR3 DNA sequence: TGTGCCAGCAGCTGGGACAGAGCAACTAATGAAAAACTGTTTTTT. The genes are TRBV7-8 and TRBJ1-4, with TRBD1 matching over 7 bases. The CDR3 is 15 residues long. J lost 0 bases, V lost 4 bases, and 2 bases had no gene match. Germline CDR1 SGHVS, CDR2 FQNEAQ. Supplemented by reference TRBV7-8 and TRBJ1-4, the full variable domain reads GAGVSQSPRYKVAKRGQDVALRCDPISGHVSLFWYQQALGQGPEFLTYFQNEAQLDKSGLPSDRFFAERPEGSVSTLKIQRTQQEDSAVYLCASSWDRATNEKLFFGSGTQLSVL.

This chain uses TRBV5-4 with TRBJ2-2; possibly TRBD1 for D (6 bases). The CDR3 totals 14 residues. Germline CDR1 SGHNT, CDR2 YYREEE (reference sequence). Trimming took off 4 bases at V and 3 bases at J, with 10 bases between the two ends. The CDR3 sequence is CASSARGYTGELFF. DNA for the CDR3: TGTGCCAGCAGCGCCAGGGGTTACACCGGGGAGCTGTTTTTT.

J is TRBJ1-2 and V is TRBV10-1; D not certain. Germline V gives CDR1 WNHNN, CDR2 SYGVQD (reference sequence). The CDR3 is made up of 14 amino acids. V was cut by 11 bases and J by 0 bases, with 16 bases left in between. The CDR3 region has the DNA TGCGCCGCAAGATGGGCTGCCTCTAACTATGGCTACACCTTC. This codes for CAARWAASNYGYTF.

The chain uses TRBV4-1 and TRBJ2-1, with a tentative D call TRBD2 (6 bases). The CDR3 contains 14 residues. V was cut by 0 bases and J by 7 bases, with 10 bases left in between. Germline CDR1 and CDR2: MGHRA and YSYEKL. DNA of the CDR3: TGCGCCAGCAGCCAAGAGGCTAGCGAGAATGAGCAGTTCTTC. Its protein product is CASSQEASENEQFF.